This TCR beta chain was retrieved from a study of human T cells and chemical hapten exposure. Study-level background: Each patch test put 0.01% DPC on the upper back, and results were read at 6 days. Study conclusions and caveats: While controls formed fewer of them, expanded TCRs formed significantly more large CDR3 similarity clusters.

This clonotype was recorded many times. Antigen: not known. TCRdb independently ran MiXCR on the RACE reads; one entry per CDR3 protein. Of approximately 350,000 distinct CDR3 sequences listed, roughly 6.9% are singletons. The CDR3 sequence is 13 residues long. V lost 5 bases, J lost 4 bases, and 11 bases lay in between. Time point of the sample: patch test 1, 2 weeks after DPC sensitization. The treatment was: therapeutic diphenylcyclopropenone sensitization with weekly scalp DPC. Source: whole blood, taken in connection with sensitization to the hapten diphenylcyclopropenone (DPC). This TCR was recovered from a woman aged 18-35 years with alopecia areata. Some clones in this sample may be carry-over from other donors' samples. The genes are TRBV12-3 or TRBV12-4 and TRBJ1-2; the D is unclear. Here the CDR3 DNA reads TGTGCCAGCAGTCTTACAGAATTCTATGGCTACACCTTC. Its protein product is CASSLTEFYGYTF.